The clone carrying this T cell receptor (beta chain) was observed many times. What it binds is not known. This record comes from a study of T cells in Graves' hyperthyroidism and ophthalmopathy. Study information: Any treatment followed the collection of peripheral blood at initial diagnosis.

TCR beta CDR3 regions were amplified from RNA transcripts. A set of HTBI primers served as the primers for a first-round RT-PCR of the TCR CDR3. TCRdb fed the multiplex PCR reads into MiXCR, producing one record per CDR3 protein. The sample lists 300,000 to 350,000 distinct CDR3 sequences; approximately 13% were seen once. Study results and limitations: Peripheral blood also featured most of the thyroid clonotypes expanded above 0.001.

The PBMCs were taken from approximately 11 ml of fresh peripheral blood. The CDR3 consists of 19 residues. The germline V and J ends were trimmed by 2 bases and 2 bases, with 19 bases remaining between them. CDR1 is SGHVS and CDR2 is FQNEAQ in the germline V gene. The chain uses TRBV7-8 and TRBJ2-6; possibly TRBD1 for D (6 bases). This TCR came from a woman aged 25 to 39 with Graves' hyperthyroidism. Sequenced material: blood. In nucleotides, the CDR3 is TGTGCCAGCAGCTTAAATCCCACTCCAGGGGACACTGGGGCCAACGTCCTGACTTTC. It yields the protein CASSLNPTPGDTGANVLTF.